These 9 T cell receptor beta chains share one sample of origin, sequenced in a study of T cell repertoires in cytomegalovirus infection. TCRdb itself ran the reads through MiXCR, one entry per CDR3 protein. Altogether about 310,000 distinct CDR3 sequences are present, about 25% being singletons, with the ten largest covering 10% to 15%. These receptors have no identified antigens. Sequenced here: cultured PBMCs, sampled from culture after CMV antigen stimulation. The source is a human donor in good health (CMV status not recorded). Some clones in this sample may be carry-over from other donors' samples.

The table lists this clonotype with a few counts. This CDR3 reads CASSVAGAYEQYF. The CDR3 DNA reads TGTGCCAGCAGTGTGGCGGGAGCCTACGAGCAGTACTTC. The chain recombines TRBV6-1 with TRBJ2-7; 7 bases are a match to TRBD2. V shed 4 bases and J 2 bases; nucleotides not matched to a gene: 2. Germline values: CDR1 MNHNS, CDR2 SASEGT. There are 13 residues in the CDR3.

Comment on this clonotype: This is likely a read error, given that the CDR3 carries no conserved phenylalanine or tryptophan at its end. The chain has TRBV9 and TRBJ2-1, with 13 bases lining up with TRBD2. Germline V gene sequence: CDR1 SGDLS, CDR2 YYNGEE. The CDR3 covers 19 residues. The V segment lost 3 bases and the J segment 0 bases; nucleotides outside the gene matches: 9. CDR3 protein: CASSGKGLAGKSSYNEQFS. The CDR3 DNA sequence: TGTGCCAGCAGCGGAAAGGGACTAGCGGGGAAGAGCTCCTACAATGAGCAGTTCTCC.

The CDR3 nucleotides are TGTGCCAGTAGGTTGCGGCCATTGGGGGGAGATACGCAGTATTTT. It translates to CASRLRPLGGDTQYF. The chain employs TRBV19 and TRBJ2-3, with D perhaps matching TRBD2 (6 bases). Germline V gene data show CDR1 as LNHDA and CDR2 as SQIVND (reference sequence). CDR3 length: 15 amino acids. The V end lost 6 bases, the J end lost 5 bases, and 18 bases lay between the germline ends.

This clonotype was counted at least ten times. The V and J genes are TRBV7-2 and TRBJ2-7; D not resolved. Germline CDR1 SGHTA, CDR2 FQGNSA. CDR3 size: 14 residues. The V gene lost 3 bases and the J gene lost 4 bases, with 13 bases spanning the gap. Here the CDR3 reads CASSLGSAEYEQYF. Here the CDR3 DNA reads TGTGCCAGCAGCTTGGGTTCCGCTGAATACGAGCAGTACTTC.

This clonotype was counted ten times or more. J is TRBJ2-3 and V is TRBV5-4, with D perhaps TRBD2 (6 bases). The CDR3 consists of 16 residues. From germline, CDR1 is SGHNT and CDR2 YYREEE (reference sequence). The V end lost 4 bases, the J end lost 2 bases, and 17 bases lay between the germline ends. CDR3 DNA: TGTGCCAGCAGCCGAGCCGCGGGAAGCCCCACAGATACGCAGTATTTT. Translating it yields CASSRAAGSPTDTQYF.

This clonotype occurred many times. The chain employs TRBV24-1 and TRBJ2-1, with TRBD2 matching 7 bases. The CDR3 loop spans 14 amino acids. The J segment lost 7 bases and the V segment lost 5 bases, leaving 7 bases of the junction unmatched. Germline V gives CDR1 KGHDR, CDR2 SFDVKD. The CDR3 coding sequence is TGTGCCACCAGTGGTGAAGGGAGGGGAAATGAGCAGTTCTTC. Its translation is CATSGEGRGNEQFF.

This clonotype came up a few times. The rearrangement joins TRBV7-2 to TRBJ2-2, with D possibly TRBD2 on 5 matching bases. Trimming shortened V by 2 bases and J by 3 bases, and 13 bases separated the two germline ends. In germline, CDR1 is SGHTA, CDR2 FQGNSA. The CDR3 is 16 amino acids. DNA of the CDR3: TGTGCCAGCAGCTTATTTAGGGCCGGGGACACCGGGGAGCTGTTTTTT. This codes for CASSLFRAGDTGELFF.

The DNA of the CDR3 is TGTGCCAGCAGTCCGACAGAGACCTCTGGAAACACCATATATTTT. Amino acids: CASSPTETSGNTIYF. The genes are TRBV6-5 and TRBJ1-3, with D perhaps TRBD1 (5 bases). The CDR3 runs to 15 residues. Germline CDR1 is MNHEY and CDR2 is SVGAGI. Trimming left V 5 bases short and J 0 bases short, with 11 bases between.

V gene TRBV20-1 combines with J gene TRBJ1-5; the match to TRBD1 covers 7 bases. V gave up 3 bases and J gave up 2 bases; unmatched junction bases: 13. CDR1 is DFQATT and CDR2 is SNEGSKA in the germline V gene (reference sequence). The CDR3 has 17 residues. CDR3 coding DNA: TGCAGTGCTAGTGGAGGGAAAGGGGGCGGCGGCAATCAGCCCCAGCATTTT. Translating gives CSASGGKGGGGNQPQHF.